This TCR beta chain appears in the sequencing data of a study of blood T cell repertoires in COVID-19. Study-level information: Material from acute and convalescent COVID-19 was sourced from the United States, Italy and Spain. PBMCs, B-cell-depleted T cells, or T cells provided the cDNA or gDNA that made up the material.

CDR1 is MNHNS and CDR2 is SASEGT in the germline V gene. CDR3 length: 15 residues. V was trimmed by 0 bases and J by 5 bases, leaving 14 bases between them. Original methodology: It was from reference gene primer amplification that nucleated cell counts were estimated. The protocol was immunoSEQ multiplex PCR, while the TCRdb copy is restricted to in-frame clones and leaves out a portion. The DNA gave D and trimming, while V, J and clone size come from that table. The sample lists 15,000 to 17,000 clones, more than 75% occurring once. The V call is TRBV6-1, the J call TRBJ2-7; tentative D call: TRBD2 (6 bases). Specimen: peripheral blood. The receptor's source is a man older than 75 with active or convalescent COVID-19. DNA of the CDR3: TGTGCCAGCAGTGAAGCCGCGGGATCCCACCACGAGCAGTACTTC. Translation: CASSEAAGSHHEQYF.